This T cell receptor beta chain is from a study of identical twins. TCRdb called the 5' RACE reads again in MiXCR, with one record for every CDR3 protein. The sample lists fewer than 900,000 distinct CDR3 sequences, roughly 20% occurring once. Findings of the study overall: Cross-sectional statistics underpinned the conclusions; the same donors were not followed. Out-of-frame alpha sequences common to twins were enriched for low generation probability.

This clonotype has only a few counts. Antigen: not known. In addition, the sample was reused for a study of T cells expressing NK-cell markers. That paper states: With respect to HCMV, most of the eight sequenced donors were seropositive, and one was seronegative.

This clonotype was obtained from a woman younger than 35 in good health. Sequencing was done on a sample of PBMCs.

The CDR3 region is CAIVTNTDTQYF. CDR3 bases: TGTGCTATAGTGACCAACACAGATACGCAGTATTTT. V and J are TRBV7-6 and TRBJ2-3; unclear D gene. The CDR3 is made up of 12 amino acids. Germline loops: CDR1 SGHVS, CDR2 FNYEAQ.